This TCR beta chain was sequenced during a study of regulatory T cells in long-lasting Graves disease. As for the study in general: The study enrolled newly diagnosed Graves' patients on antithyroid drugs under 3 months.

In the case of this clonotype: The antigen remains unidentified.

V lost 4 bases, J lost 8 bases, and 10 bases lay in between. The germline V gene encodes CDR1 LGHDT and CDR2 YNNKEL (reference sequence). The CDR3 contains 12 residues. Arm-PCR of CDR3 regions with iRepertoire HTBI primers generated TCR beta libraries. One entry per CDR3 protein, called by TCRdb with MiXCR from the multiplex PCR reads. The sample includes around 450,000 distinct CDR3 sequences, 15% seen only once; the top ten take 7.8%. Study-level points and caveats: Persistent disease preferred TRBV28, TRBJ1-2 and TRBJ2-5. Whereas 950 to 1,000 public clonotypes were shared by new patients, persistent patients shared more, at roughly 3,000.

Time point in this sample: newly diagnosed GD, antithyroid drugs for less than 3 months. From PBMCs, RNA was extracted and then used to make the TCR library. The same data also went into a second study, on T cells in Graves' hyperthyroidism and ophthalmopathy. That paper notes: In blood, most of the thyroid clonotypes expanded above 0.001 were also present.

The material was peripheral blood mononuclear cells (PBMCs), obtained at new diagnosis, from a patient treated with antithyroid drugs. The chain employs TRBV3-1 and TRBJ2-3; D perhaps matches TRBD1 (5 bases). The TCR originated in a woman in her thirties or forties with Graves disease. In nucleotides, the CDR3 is TGTGCCAGCAGCCGACAGCAAGGTACGCAGTATTTT. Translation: CASSRQQGTQYF.